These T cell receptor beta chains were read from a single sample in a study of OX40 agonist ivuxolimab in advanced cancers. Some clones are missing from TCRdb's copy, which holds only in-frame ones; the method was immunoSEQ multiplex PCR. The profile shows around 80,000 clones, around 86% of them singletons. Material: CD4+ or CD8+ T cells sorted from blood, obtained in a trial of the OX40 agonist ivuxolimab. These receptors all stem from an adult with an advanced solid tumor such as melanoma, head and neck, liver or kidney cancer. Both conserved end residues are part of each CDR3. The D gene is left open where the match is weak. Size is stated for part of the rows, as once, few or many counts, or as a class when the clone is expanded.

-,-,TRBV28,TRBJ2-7,TGTGCCAGCAGTTTGTCAGGGGACCCCTACGAGCAGTACTTC,CASSLSGDPYEQYF
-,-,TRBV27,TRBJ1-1,TGTGCCAGCAGTTTGGGGAACAGGGTTAACACTGAAGCTTTCTTT,CASSLGNRVNTEAFF
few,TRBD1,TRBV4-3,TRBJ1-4,TGCGCCAGCAGCCAAGTCGAAGGGACAGGAAATGAAAAACTGTTTTTT,CASSQVEGTGNEKLFF
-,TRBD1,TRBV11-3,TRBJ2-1,TGTGCCAGCAGCCCCAAGACAGGGACTGAGCAGTTCTTC,CASSPKTGTEQFF
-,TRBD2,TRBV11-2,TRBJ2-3,TGTGCCAGCAGCTTAGATGGCACAGCGGGACGCACAGATACGCAGTATTTT,CASSLDGTAGRTDTQYF
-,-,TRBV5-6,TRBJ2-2,TGTGCCAGCAGCCGGGGGCGAAGTACCGGGGAGCTGTTTTTT,CASSRGRSTGELFF
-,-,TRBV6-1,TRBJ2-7,TGTGCCAGCAGTGCGTGGGAGCAGTACTTC,CASSAWEQYF
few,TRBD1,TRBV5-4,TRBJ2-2,TGTGCCAGCAGGGGGGACAGTCACACCGGGGAGCTGTTTTTT,CASRGDSHTGELFF
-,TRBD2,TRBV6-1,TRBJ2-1,TGTGCCAGCACTAGCGGGGGAACCCCCCATGAGCAGTTCTTC,CASTSGGTPHEQFF
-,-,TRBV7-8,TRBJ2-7,TGTGCCAGCAGCTTAAATCGGGCGACCTACGAGCAGTACTTC,CASSLNRATYEQYF
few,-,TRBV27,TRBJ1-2,TGTGCCAGCAGTTTAAGAGTGTTGGATGGCTACACCTTC,CASSLRVLDGYTF
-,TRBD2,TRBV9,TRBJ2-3,TGTGCCAGCAGCGTCGGAGCGGGAAAGACAGATACGCAGTATTTT,CASSVGAGKTDTQYF
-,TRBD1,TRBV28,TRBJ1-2,TGTGCCAGCAGTTCCTTCACCCACGGGACAGGGGGGGACTATGGCTACACCTTC,CASSSFTHGTGGDYGYTF
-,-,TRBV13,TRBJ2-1,TGTGCCAGCAGCTTAGGGAGTCAGGGAAATGAGCAGTTCTTC,CASSLGSQGNEQFF
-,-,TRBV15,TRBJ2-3,TGTGCCACCAGCAGAGATAGCGCAGATACGCAGTATTTT,CATSRDSADTQYF
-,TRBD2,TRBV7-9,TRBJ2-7,TGTGCCAGCAGCCCTAAACCCACAGCGGGAGCAAACTACGAGCAGTACTTC,CASSPKPTAGANYEQYF
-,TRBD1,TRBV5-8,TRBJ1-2,TGTGCCAGCCGCAGCGGGGTCTCAGGGGGGTATGGCTACACCTTC,CASRSGVSGGYGYTF
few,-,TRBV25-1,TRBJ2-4,TGTGCCAGCAGCGACCCTATTACCAGCATTCAGTACTTC,CASSDPITSIQYF
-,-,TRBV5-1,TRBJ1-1,TGCGCCAGCAGCGGTATTGATAGTCTGGCTTTCTTT,CASSGIDSLAFF
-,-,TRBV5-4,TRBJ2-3,TGTGCCAGCAGCTTGGGCAGGGTGGTCACAGATACGCAGTATTTT,CASSLGRVVTDTQYF
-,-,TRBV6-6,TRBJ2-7,TGTGCCAGCCGATTGGGGGCCTACGAGCAGTACTTC,CASRLGAYEQYF
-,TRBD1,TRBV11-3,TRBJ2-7,TGTGCCAGCAGTTACCGGGGACAGGGGATATACGAGCAGTACTTC,CASSYRGQGIYEQYF
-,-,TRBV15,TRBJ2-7,TGTGCCACCAGCAGAGATTATGCCTACGAGCAGTACTTC,CATSRDYAYEQYF
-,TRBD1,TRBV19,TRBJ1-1,TGTGCCAGTAGTTCGACAGGGGAGAACACTGAAGCTTTCTTT,CASSSTGENTEAFF
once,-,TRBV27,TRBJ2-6,TGTGCCAGCAGTCTTTTGGGCTCTGGGGCCAACGTCCTGACTTTC,CASSLLGSGANVLTF
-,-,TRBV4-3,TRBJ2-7,TGCGCCAGCAGCCAAGATCTGGGAGACGTAAAGGTCGAGCAGTACTTC,CASSQDLGDVKVEQYF
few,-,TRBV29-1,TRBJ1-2,TGCAGCGTTAACTACTATGGCTACACCTTC,CSVNYYGYTF
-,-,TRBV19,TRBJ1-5,TGTGCCAGTAGTATTACAGGAGCCCTTGGCAATCAGCCCCAGCATTTT,CASSITGALGNQPQHF
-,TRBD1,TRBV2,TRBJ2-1,TGTGCCAGCAGTGAGGGCAGGGGGCCGCGGCAGTTCTTC,CASSEGRGPRQFF
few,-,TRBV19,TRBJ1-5,TGTGCCAGTAGTAGAAGCCTCAATCAGCCCCAGCATTTT,CASSRSLNQPQHF
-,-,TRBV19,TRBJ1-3,TGTGCCAGTAGTATAGTTGGGGCGTCGAGCTCTGGAAACACCATATATTTT,CASSIVGASSSGNTIYF
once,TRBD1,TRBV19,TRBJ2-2,TGTGCCAGTAGTCCAGACAGGGGTATAATGACCGGGGAGCTGTTTTTT,CASSPDRGIMTGELFF
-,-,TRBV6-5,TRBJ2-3,TGTGCCAGCAGTTACTCGGTGGGGAATCCAGATACGCAGTATTTT,CASSYSVGNPDTQYF
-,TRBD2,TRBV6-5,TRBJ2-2,TGTGCCAGCAGTTACCCCCGGGGGGGTAGCACCGGGGAGCTGTTTTTT,CASSYPRGGSTGELFF
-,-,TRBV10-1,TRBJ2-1,TGCGCCAGCAGTGAATCGAGACGGTCCTACAATGAGCAGTTCTTC,CASSESRRSYNEQFF
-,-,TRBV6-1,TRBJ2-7,TGTGCCAGCAGTCGACAGTTCGACTACGAGCAGTACTTC,CASSRQFDYEQYF
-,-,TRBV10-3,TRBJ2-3,TGTGCCATCATGGGGGACACAGATACGCAGTATTTT,CAIMGDTDTQYF
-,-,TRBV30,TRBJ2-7,TGTGCCTGGAGTGCCGGAGGGCCCGTATACTTC,CAWSAGGPVYF
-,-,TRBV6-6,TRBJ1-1,TGTGCCAGCAGTTACTCGGCAGGGACTGAAGCTTTCTTT,CASSYSAGTEAFF
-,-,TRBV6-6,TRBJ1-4,TGTGCCAGCAGTTACTGGGGAACACAGGGCCGGGGGAACCTGTTTTTT,CASSYWGTQGRGNLFF
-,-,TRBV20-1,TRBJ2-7,TGCAGTGCTAACAACAACCAGGTGCAGTACTTC,CSANNNQVQYF
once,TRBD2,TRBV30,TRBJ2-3,TGTGCCTGGAGTGTAACGGCGGGAGGGACAGATACGCAGTATTTT,CAWSVTAGGTDTQYF
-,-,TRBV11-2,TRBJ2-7,TGTGCCAGCAGCTTAGCGGCAGGGAGCTCCTACGAGCAGTACTTC,CASSLAAGSSYEQYF
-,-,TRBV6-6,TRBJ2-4,TGTGCCAGCAGTCTCCAAACCAAAAACATTCAGTACTTC,CASSLQTKNIQYF
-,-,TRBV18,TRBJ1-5,TGTGCCAGCTCACCAGCATCAGGGGTCGGCAATCAGCCCCAGCATTTT,CASSPASGVGNQPQHF